This TCR beta chain was sequenced during a study of beta chain features in type 1 diabetes. The entirety of the isolated RNA underwent reverse transcription, so expressed TCRB transcripts were sequenced. Clones were read by immunoSEQ multiplex PCR, and TCRdb kept only the in-frame ones, dropping some. Of roughly 140,000 clones listed, under 60% were seen once; the top ten hold 0.42%. CDR3 length: 15 amino acids. The V gene's germline CDR1 is MDHEN and CDR2 SYDVKM. Trimming removed 1 base from V and 4 bases from J, with 13 bases in between. Sequencing was done on a sample of Tregs from blood. V and J are TRBV28 and TRBJ2-5; D ambiguous. This TCR derives from a young man in good health. CDR3 loop: CASSLYRPGGETQYF. The CDR3 nucleotides are TGTGCCAGCAGTTTATATCGTCCGGGTGGAGAGACCCAGTACTTC.